This T cell receptor (beta chain) was identified during a study of blood T cell repertoires in COVID-19. Study at large: Samples came from the United States, Italy and Spain, spanning acute and convalescent COVID-19. PBMCs, B-cell-depleted T cells, or T cells provided the cDNA or gDNA that made up the material.

TCRdb's copy holds only in-frame clones and misses some; the assay was immunoSEQ multiplex PCR. The top ten clones hold over 3.5% of a sample with about 300,000 clones, about nine tenths of them seen once. This study enrolled people aged about 18 to 100 from roughly 22 US geographic areas. The recovered donors of Cohort 3 showed two negative PCRs, clearance, or symptom resolution. This CDR3 comprises 10 residues. The V gene lost 4 bases and the J gene lost 11 bases, with 11 bases spanning the gap. Germline V gene sequence: CDR1 SQVTM, CDR2 ANQGSEA. The specimen was PBMCs or T cells enriched from blood (not recorded which). This clonotype was obtained from a man between 25 and 39 years old who had recovered from COVID-19. This rearrangement joins TRBV29-1 to TRBJ1-1; the D gene is possibly TRBD1 (6 bases). CDR3 amino acids: CSVGQAGAFF. CDR3 sequence (DNA): TGCAGCGTTGGACAGGCTGGGGCTTTCTTT.